This note documents a single T cell receptor (beta chain) sequence. Its antigen is as yet unknown. The data were taken from a study of T cells in localized non-small cell lung cancer. Whole-study findings and limits: Heterogeneity is still possible, as just one tumor region was sequenced. Appearing in adjacent lung were a median roughly 57 of the top 100 tumor clones. Compared with tumor, uninvolved adjacent lung displayed greater T cell clonality, ranking highest overall. Among blood samples, higher T cell density accompanied longer overall survival.

The method was immunoSEQ multiplex PCR; TCRdb's version includes in-frame clones alone and lacks a portion of them. The table records about 11,000 clones, over 70% of them present only once. V was trimmed by 4 bases and J by 4 bases, leaving 13 bases between them. The CDR3 totals 14 residues. Germline CDR1 is SGHDN and CDR2 is FVKESK. This chain connects TRBV14 to TRBJ1-2; D remains unclear. The sample consisted of peripheral blood, taken before any cancer treatment. The sequence was obtained from a male donor older than 55 with stage I lung adenocarcinoma. The DNA for the CDR3 is TGTGCCAGCAGCCCCTCGCGCCCGATCTATGGCTACACCTTC. It specifies CASSPSRPIYGYTF.